The rows below give T cell receptor beta chains drawn from one sample of a study of technical replicates of blood from a few donors. Sequenced by immunoSEQ multiplex PCR; TCRdb stores in-frame clones only, minus some. The sample includes 75,000 to 80,000 clones, approximately 94% of them seen just once. The sequenced material came from T cells isolated from PBMCs. Source of these receptors: a human donor in good health. The CDR3 runs from the conserved cysteine through the conserved F or W. The D gene is left open where the match is weak. Some rows mark clone size as missing; the rest say once, few, many or name a class of expanded clone.

v_gene	abundance	j_gene	len	d_gene	CDR3nt	CDR3aa
TRBV11-3	-	TRBJ1-4	14	TRBD1	TGTGCCAGCAGCCCTAGGGGGCAGGGTGAAAAACTGTTTTTT	CASSPRGQGEKLFF
TRBV4-1	-	TRBJ2-1	15	-	TGCGCCAGCAGCCAAGGAAGTAACCCTAACCATGAGCAGTTCTTC	CASSQGSNPNHEQFF
TRBV5-1	-	TRBJ2-5	14	TRBD1	TGCGCCAGCAGCTGGGCCGACAGGGAAGAGACCCAGTACTTC	CASSWADREETQYF
TRBV6-5	-	TRBJ1-1	14	-	TGTGCCAGCAGTTCCCAAGGGGTGAACACTGAAGCTTTCTTT	CASSSQGVNTEAFF
TRBV27	once	TRBJ2-7	16	TRBD2	TGTGCCAGCAGTTTATCTCCAGTGAGCGGGAGATACGAGCAGTACTTC	CASSLSPVSGRYEQYF
TRBV7-3	-	TRBJ1-1	13	TRBD1	TGTGCCAGCAGCCTACAGGGGGGCACTGAAGCTTTCTTT	CASSLQGGTEAFF
TRBV11-2	-	TRBJ2-7	15	TRBD2	TGTGCCAGCAGCTTAGAGATCGGACTAGAAGGCGAGCAGTACTTC	CASSLEIGLEGEQYF
TRBV27	-	TRBJ2-1	15	TRBD2	TGTGCCAGCAGCCCACTAGCGGGAGTAGGAAATGAGCAGTTCTTC	CASSPLAGVGNEQFF
TRBV19	-	TRBJ2-1	12	TRBD2	TGTGCCAGCGGACTAGGATACAATGAGCAGTTCTTC	CASGLGYNEQFF
TRBV28	once	TRBJ2-3	15	TRBD1	TGTGCCAGCAGTTTACTGTCAGGGGGCGCAGATACGCAGTATTTT	CASSLLSGGADTQYF
TRBV7-9	-	TRBJ2-5	14	-	TGTGCCAGCAGCCAATGGGGGGAAGGGGAGACCCAGTACTTC	CASSQWGEGETQYF
TRBV5-5	-	TRBJ2-7	13	-	TGTGCCAGCAGTCTGTCATTGGGCCCCGAGCAGTACTTC	CASSLSLGPEQYF